Listed below are T cell receptor beta chains from one sample, sequenced in a study of blood T cells in healthy people across ages. MiXCR, applied by TCRdb to the 5' RACE reads, yields one record per CDR3 protein. The sample carries 1.5 million to 2 million distinct CDR3 sequences, 28% recorded once. Material for sequencing was blood. These receptors all come from a woman in her 30s in good health. Both conserved end residues are part of each CDR3. D genes are given only for firm matches. Not all rows give a size; the values are once, few, many and, for expanded clones, a class.

d_gene,j_gene,abundance,v_gene,CDR3nt,CDR3aa
NA,TRBJ2-7,NA,TRBV3-1,TGTGCCAGCAGCCACGGAGATTCCAGGGGTTACGAGCAGTACTTC,CASSHGDSRGYEQYF
TRBD1,TRBJ2-7,NA,TRBV10-3,TGTGCCATCAGAGCGGACAGGGGTGGTTCCTACGAGCAGTACTTC,CAIRADRGGSYEQYF
NA,TRBJ2-6,many,TRBV6-6,TGTGCCAGCAGTTTATTCTCGGGGGCCGGAGGCTCTGGGGCCAACGTCCTGACTTTC,CASSLFSGAGGSGANVLTF
TRBD1,TRBJ2-1,few,TRBV5-5,TGTGCCAGCAGCGGGGACAGGGTTGATCCTTACAATGAGCAGTTCTTC,CASSGDRVDPYNEQFF
NA,TRBJ2-5,NA,TRBV20-1,TGCAGTGCTGGTGACGAGACCCAGTACTTC,CSAGDETQYF
NA,TRBJ2-2,NA,TRBV18,TGTGCCAGCTCACCCAGACACAACACCGGGGAGCGGTTTTTT,CASSPRHNTGERFF
TRBD2,TRBJ2-7,once,TRBV5-1,TGCGCCAGCAGCTTTCGGGAGGAGAGCTACGAGCAGTACTTC,CASSFREESYEQYF
TRBD2,TRBJ2-1,many,TRBV7-6,TGTGCCAGCAGCTCCGCGGGGGTTGAGCAGTTCTTC,CASSSAGVEQFF
TRBD1,TRBJ2-2,NA,TRBV20-1,TGCAGTGCAATGGACAGGGACTGGACCGGGGAGCTGTTTTTT,CSAMDRDWTGELFF
NA,TRBJ1-5,few,TRBV12-3/TRBV12-4,TGTGCCAGCCCTCGGCGGGGGCCCGACGGCAATCAGCCCCAGCATTTT,CASPRRGPDGNQPQHF
NA,TRBJ1-2,NA,TRBV7-2,TGTGCCAGCAGCTACAGACGACAGGACAAAGGCTACACCTTC,CASSYRRQDKGYTF
NA,TRBJ1-2,few,TRBV7-9,TGTGCCAGCAGCTATCTCGGGACCTATGGCTACACCTTC,CASSYLGTYGYTF
NA,TRBJ1-4,few,TRBV5-1,TGCGCCAGCAAAAAGGTGACAAATGAAAAACTGTTTTTT,CASKKVTNEKLFF
NA,TRBJ2-7,NA,TRBV5-1,TGCGCCAGCAGCTTGGTGGCAGGGACGACCTACAATGAGCAGTACTTC,CASSLVAGTTYNEQYF